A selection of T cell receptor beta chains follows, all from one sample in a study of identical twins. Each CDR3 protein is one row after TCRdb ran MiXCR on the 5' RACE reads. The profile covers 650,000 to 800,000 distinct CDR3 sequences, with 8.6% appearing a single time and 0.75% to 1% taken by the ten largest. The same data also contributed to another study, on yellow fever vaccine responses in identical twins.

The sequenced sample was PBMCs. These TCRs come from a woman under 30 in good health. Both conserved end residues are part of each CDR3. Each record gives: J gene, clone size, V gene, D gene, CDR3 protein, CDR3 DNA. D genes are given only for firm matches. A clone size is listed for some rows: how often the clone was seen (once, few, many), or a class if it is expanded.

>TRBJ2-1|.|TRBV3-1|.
CASSQIGRTSYNEQFF
TGTGCCAGCAGCCAAATCGGACGGACCTCCTACAATGAGCAGTTCTTC
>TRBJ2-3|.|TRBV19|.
CASKRQAVDTQYF
TGTGCCAGTAAACGACAGGCGGTAGATACGCAGTATTTT
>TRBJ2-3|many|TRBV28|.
CASRISGFTDTQYF
TGTGCCAGCAGAATTTCAGGGTTCACAGATACGCAGTATTTT
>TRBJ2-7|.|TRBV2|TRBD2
CASMGLAWFEQYF
TGTGCCAGCATGGGACTAGCGTGGTTCGAGCAGTACTTC
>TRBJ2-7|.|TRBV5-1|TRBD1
CASSSGQGLFGRDF
TGCGCCAGCAGCTCGGGACAGGGATTGTTTGGTCGGGACTTC
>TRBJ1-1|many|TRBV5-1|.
CASSFGGSGNTEAFF
TGCGCCAGCAGCTTCGGGGGCTCGGGGAACACTGAAGCTTTCTTT
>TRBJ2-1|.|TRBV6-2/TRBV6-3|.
CASSKTSLHEQFF
TGTGCCAGCAGCAAGACTAGTCTGCATGAGCAGTTCTTC
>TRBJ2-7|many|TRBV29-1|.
CSTRHRDSYEQYF
TGCAGCACCCGCCACAGGGATTCCTACGAGCAGTACTTC
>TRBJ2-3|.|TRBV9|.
CASSVERNPTDTQYF
TGTGCCAGCAGCGTAGAGCGGAACCCCACAGATACGCAGTATTTT
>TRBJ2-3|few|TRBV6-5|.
CASSSTGRSFTDTQYF
TGTGCCAGCAGTTCTACAGGGAGGTCCTTCACAGATACGCAGTATTTT
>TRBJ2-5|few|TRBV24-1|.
CATSDPRVETQYF
TGTGCCACCAGTGACCCCAGGGTGGAGACCCAGTACTTC
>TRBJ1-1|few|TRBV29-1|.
CSVVGDTTEAFF
TGCAGCGTTGTGGGGGACACCACTGAAGCTTTCTTT
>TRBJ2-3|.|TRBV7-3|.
CASSPSRADTQYF
TGTGCCAGCAGCCCAAGTCGGGCAGATACGCAGTATTTT
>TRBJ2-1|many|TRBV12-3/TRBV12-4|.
CASRGLNEQFF
TGTGCCAGCAGGGGCCTCAATGAGCAGTTCTTC
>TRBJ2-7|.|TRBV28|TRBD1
CASRGTGGAMGGSYEQYF
TGTGCCAGCAGGGGGACAGGGGGCGCTATGGGTGGGTCCTACGAGCAGTACTTC
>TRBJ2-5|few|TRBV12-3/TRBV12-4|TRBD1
CASGKTGVWETQYF
TGTGCCAGCGGAAAGACAGGGGTTTGGGAGACCCAGTACTTC
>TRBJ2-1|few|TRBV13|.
CASSLYLTYEQFF
TGTGCCAGCAGCTTATACCTGACGTATGAGCAGTTCTTC
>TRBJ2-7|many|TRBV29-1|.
CSVVIRGGVGYEQYF
TGCAGCGTTGTGATTCGGGGCGGGGTCGGCTACGAGCAGTACTTC
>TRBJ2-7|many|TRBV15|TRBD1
CATGTGSYEQYF
TGTGCCACCGGGACAGGATCCTACGAGCAGTACTTC
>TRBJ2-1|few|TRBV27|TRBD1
CASSLLDRGHEQFF
TGTGCCAGCAGTCTACTGGACAGGGGCCATGAGCAGTTCTTC
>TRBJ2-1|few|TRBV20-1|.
CSARDFNGPSYNEQFF
TGCAGTGCTAGAGATTTTAACGGACCCTCCTACAATGAGCAGTTCTTC
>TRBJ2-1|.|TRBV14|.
CASSLRIDNEQFF
TGTGCCAGCAGCCTTCGGATTGACAATGAGCAGTTCTTC
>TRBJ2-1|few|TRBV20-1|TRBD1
CSASPPGTGFGNEQFF
TGCAGTGCTAGCCCCCCCGGGACAGGGTTTGGGAATGAGCAGTTCTTC
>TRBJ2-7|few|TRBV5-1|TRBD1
CASSIQGKGYEQYF
TGCGCCAGCAGCATACAGGGGAAGGGGTACGAGCAGTACTTC
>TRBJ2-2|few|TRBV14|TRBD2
CASSPLTLRLAGERTGELFF
TGTGCCAGCAGCCCCTTGACACTCAGACTAGCGGGAGAGCGCACCGGGGAGCTGTTTTTT
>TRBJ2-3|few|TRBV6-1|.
CASRLDSEGADTQYF
TGTGCCAGCAGGCTGGACAGTGAGGGGGCAGATACGCAGTATTTT
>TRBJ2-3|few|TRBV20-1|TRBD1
CSAGTGRGTDTQYF
TGCAGTGCCGGGACAGGTCGTGGGACAGATACGCAGTATTTT
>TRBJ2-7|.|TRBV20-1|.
CSARDPVGAVRSYEQYF
TGCAGTGCTAGAGATCCGGTGGGAGCGGTGAGGTCCTACGAGCAGTACTTC
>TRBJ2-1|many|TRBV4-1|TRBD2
CASSQEAGVTTNEQFF
TGCGCCAGCAGCCAAGAGGCGGGAGTAACGACGAATGAGCAGTTCTTC
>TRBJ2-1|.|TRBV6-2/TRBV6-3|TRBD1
CASSLQPYKRDRGYNEQFF
TGTGCCAGCAGCTTACAACCTTATAAACGGGACAGGGGCTACAATGAGCAGTTCTTC
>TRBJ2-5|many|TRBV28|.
CASSSYPKEHLQETQYF
TGTGCCAGCAGTTCCTACCCTAAGGAGCACCTCCAAGAGACCCAGTACTTC
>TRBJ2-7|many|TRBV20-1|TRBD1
CSAETGEYEQYF
TGCAGTGCGGAGACAGGGGAGTACGAGCAGTACTTC
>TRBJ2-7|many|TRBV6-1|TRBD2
CASRRTSGGAYEQYF
TGTGCCAGCAGACGGACTAGCGGGGGGGCCTACGAGCAGTACTTC
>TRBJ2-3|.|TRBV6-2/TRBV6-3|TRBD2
CASSLKGGAATSGGRDTQYF
TGTGCCAGCAGCCTCAAGGGAGGGGCCGCTACTAGCGGTGGGAGAGATACGCAGTATTTT
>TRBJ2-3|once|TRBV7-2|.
CASSSSRGTDTQYF
TGTGCCAGCAGCTCGTCCAGGGGTACAGATACGCAGTATTTT
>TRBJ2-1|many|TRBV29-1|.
CSVVGGPSSYNEQFF
TGCAGCGTTGTGGGCGGGCCTAGCTCCTACAATGAGCAGTTCTTC
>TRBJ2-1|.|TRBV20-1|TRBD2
CSAKRAGGEQFF
TGCAGTGCTAAAAGGGCGGGGGGCGAGCAGTTCTTC
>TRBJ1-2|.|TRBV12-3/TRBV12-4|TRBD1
CASSDAGGYGYTF
TGTGCCAGCAGTGATGCAGGGGGCTATGGCTACACCTTC
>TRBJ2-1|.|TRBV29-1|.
CSAEEEGRPDNEQFF
TGCAGCGCCGAGGAGGAAGGCAGACCCGACAATGAGCAGTTCTTC
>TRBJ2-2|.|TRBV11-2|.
CAIERGTKNTGELFF
TGTGCCATCGAACGGGGAACCAAAAACACCGGGGAGCTGTTTTTT
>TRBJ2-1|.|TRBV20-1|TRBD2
CSAWTSGGTSAFF
TGCAGTGCCTGGACTAGCGGGGGGACCTCGGCGTTCTTC
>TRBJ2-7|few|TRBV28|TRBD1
CASRSIRDSAISYEQYF
TGTGCCAGCAGGTCCATCCGGGACAGCGCTATCTCCTACGAGCAGTACTTC
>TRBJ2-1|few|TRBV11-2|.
CASSPQAGSYNEQFF
TGTGCCAGCAGCCCACAGGCAGGATCCTACAATGAGCAGTTCTTC
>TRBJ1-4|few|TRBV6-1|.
CASSDWLNEKLFF
TGTGCCAGCAGTGATTGGCTTAATGAAAAACTGTTTTTT
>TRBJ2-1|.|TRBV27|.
CASSRSSTVYNEQFF
TGTGCCAGCAGCCGATCTTCGACAGTATACAATGAGCAGTTCTTC